The 5 T cell receptor beta chains presented below share a single source sample, sequenced in a study of cytomegalovirus exposure and HLA in healthy donors. The PCR was carried out with 60 Vbeta primers and 13 Jbeta primers. Profiling relied on immunoSEQ multiplex PCR, and the TCRdb table lists in-frame clones only, not all of them. The sample holds approximately 86,000 clones, approximately 70% seen once. Sequences were obtained from PBMCs. The receptors originated from a man in his sixties in good health and CMV-seronegative.

In its sample, this clone was seen a few times. The rearrangement links TRBV27 to TRBJ1-6, with a tentative D call TRBD1 (5 bases). Trimming took off 2 bases at V and 0 bases at J, with 17 bases between the two ends. The CDR3 has 19 residues. Germline loops: CDR1 MNHEY, CDR2 SMNVEV (reference sequence). CDR3: CASSLGPHNRSSYNSPLHF. The CDR3 DNA reads as TGTGCCAGCAGTTTAGGTCCCCATAACAGGAGCTCCTATAATTCACCCCTCCACTTT.

This clone was detected only a few times. V gene TRBV7-6 combines with J gene TRBJ2-5; 7 bases fit TRBD1. The CDR3 loop spans 13 amino acids. Germline assignment: CDR1 SGHVS and CDR2 FNYEAQ. The V and J ends lost 4 bases and 5 bases, in that order; junction bases with no gene match: 4. In DNA form, the CDR3 reads TGTGCCAGCAGCTCCGACAGGGACGAGACCCAGTACTTC. Its protein is CASSSDRDETQYF.

This chain uses TRBV7-2 with TRBJ2-3; tentative D call: TRBD1 (6 bases). The germline gives CDR1 SGHTA, CDR2 FQGNSA. Trimming left V 0 bases short and J 2 bases short, with 9 bases between. CDR3 length: 15 residues. This chain's CDR3 is CASSLAAGVTDTQYF. In DNA form, the CDR3 reads TGTGCCAGCAGCTTAGCGGCAGGGGTCACAGATACGCAGTATTTT.

This clone showed up just a few times. V and J are TRBV19 and TRBJ1-5, with a possible D match to TRBD1 (5 bases). V dropped 8 bases and J dropped 1 base, with 15 bases sitting between them. The CDR3 runs 15 residues. CDR1 and CDR2 from the germline V gene are LNHDA and SQIVND (reference sequence). The CDR3 is CASLPGGGSNQPQHF. CDR3 nucleotides: TGTGCCAGTCTTCCCGGGGGGGGGAGCAATCAGCCCCAGCATTTT. Filled out from reference TRBV19 and TRBJ1-5, the complete variable domain reads DGGITQSPKYLFRKEGQNVTLSCEQNLNHDAMYWYRQDPGQGLRLIYYSQIVNDFQKGDIAEGYSVSREKKESFPLTVTSAQKNPTAFYLCASLPGGGSNQPQHFGDGTRLSIL.

The V and J genes are TRBV11-2 and TRBJ1-2; 9 bases are a match to TRBD1. This CDR3 spans 14 amino acids. CDR1 is SGHAT, CDR2 FQNNGV, per germline. V gave up 4 bases and J gave up 5 bases; unmatched junction bases: 5. In nucleotides, the CDR3 is TGTGCCAGCAGCTACACAGGGGGCGGATATGGCTACACCTTC. Amino acid sequence: CASSYTGGGYGYTF.